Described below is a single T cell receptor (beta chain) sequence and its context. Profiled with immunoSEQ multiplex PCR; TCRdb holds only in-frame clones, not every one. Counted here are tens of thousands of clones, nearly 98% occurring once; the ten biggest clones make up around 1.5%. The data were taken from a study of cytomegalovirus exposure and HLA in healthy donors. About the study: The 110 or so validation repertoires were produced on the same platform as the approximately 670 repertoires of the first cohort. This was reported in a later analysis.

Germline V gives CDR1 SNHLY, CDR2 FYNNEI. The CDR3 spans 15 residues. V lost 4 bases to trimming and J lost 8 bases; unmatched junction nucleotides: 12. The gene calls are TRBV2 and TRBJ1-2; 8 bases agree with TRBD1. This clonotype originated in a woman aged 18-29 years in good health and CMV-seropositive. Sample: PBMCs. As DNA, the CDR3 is TGTGCCAGCAGTGTGGGGCCAGGGGGCAGGTTGGGCTACACCTTC. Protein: CASSVGPGGRLGYTF.